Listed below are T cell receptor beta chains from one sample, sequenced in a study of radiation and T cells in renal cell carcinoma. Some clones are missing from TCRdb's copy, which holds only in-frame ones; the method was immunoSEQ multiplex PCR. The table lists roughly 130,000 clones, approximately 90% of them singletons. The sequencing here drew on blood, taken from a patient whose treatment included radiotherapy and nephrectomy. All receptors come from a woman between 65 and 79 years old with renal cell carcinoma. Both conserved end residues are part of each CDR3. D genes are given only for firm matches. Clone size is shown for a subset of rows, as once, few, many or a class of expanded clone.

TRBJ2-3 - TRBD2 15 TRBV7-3 CASSPLGRGSDTQYF TGTGCCAGCAGCCCCCTCGGGCGGGGGTCAGATACGCAGTATTTT
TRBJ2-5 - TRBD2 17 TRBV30 CAWSVTSGGAYQETQYF TGTGCCTGGAGTGTGACTAGCGGGGGAGCATACCAAGAGACCCAGTACTTC
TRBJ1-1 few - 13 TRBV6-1 CASMNVRNTEAFF TGTGCCAGCATGAACGTCCGGAACACTGAAGCTTTCTTT
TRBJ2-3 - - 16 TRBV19 CASTQGAYPSTDTQYF TGTGCCAGTACTCAAGGGGCATATCCTAGCACAGATACGCAGTATTTT
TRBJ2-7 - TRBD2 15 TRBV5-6 CASSLSGGAEDEQYF TGTGCCAGCAGCTTAAGCGGGGGGGCGGAGGACGAGCAGTACTTC
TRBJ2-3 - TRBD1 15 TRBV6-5 CASSYSPGQGGTQYF TGTGCCAGCAGTTACTCCCCGGGACAGGGGGGTACGCAGTATTTT
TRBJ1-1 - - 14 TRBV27 CASSSGTANTEAFF TGTGCCAGCTCCTCGGGGACGGCTAACACTGAAGCTTTCTTT
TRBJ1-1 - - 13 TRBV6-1 CASSRHEGTEAFF TGTGCCAGCAGCCGGCACGAAGGGACTGAAGCTTTCTTT
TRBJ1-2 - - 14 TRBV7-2 CASSLASNYYGYTF TGTGCCAGCAGCTTAGCCTCAAACTACTATGGCTACACCTTC
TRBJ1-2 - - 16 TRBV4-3 CASSQVSWQGTGGYTF TGCGCCAGCAGCCAAGTAAGCTGGCAGGGAACCGGTGGCTACACCTTC
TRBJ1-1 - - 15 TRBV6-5 CASSSPRALNTEAFF TGTGCCAGCAGTTCCCCCAGGGCCTTGAACACTGAAGCTTTCTTT
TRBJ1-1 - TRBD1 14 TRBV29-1 CSADRDRDYTEAFF TGCAGCGCGGATAGGGACAGGGATTACACTGAAGCTTTCTTT
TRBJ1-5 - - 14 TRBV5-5 CASSLVGSNQPQHF TGTGCCAGCAGCTTGGTTGGGAGCAATCAGCCCCAGCATTTT
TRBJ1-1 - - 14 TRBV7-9 CASSRGGIDTEAFF TGTGCCAGCAGCCGTGGGGGGATCGACACTGAAGCTTTCTTT
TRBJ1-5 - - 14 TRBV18 CASSSRQGNQPQHF TGTGCCAGCTCATCCCGACAGGGCAATCAGCCCCAGCATTTT
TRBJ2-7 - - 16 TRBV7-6 CASSLFGAGASYEQYF TGTGCCAGCAGCCTCTTTGGCGCGGGGGCCAGCTACGAGCAGTACTTC
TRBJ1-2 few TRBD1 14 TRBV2 CASRPDRVSYGYTF TGTGCCAGCAGACCGGACAGGGTTTCATATGGCTACACCTTC
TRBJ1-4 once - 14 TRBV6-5 CASRGGWANEKLFF TGTGCCAGCAGGGGGGGCTGGGCTAATGAAAAACTGTTTTTT
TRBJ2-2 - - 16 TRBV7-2 CASSEGTSWNTGELFF TGTGCCAGCAGTGAGGGGACTTCCTGGAACACCGGGGAGCTGTTTTTT
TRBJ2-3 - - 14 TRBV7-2 CASSLVAGTDTQYF TGTGCCAGCAGCTTAGTGGCGGGCACAGATACGCAGTATTTT
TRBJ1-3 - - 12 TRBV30 CAWTPRANTIYF TGTGCCTGGACACCTCGAGCAAACACCATATATTTT
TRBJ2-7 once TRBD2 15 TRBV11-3 CASSLRPTSGYEQYF TGTGCCAGCAGCTTACGTCCGACTAGCGGATACGAGCAGTACTTC
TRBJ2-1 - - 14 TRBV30 CAWTRDFSYNEQFF TGTGCCTGGACCCGGGACTTCTCCTACAATGAGCAGTTCTTC
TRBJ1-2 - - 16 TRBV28 CASTVTLGGGLSGYTF TGTGCCAGCACCGTTACCCTCGGGGGCGGATTGTCAGGCTACACCTTC
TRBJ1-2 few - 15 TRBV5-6 CASSLRRAANYGYTF TGTGCCAGCAGTCTCCGTCGGGCAGCTAACTATGGCTACACCTTC
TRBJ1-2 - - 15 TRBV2 CASSDPLGGLVGYTF TGTGCCAGCAGTGATCCCCTGGGAGGGCTTGTAGGCTACACCTTC
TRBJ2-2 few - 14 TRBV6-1 CASSGGTGTGELFF TGTGCCAGCAGCGGGGGTACCGGGACCGGGGAGCTGTTTTTT
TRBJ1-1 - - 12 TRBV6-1 CASSESPTEAFF TGTGCCAGCAGTGAAAGCCCCACTGAAGCTTTCTTT
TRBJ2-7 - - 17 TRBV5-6 CASSWRGSGFTIYEQYF TGTGCCAGCAGCTGGAGGGGGAGCGGGTTTACCATTTACGAGCAGTACTTC
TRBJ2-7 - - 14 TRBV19 CASSISRTSYEQYF TGTGCCAGTAGTATTTCGCGCACCTCCTACGAGCAGTACTTC
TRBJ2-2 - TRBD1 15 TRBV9 CASTPLTGGPGELFF TGTGCCAGCACCCCTCTTACAGGGGGGCCCGGGGAGCTGTTTTTT
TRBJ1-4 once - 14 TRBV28 CASSLGGHPEKLFF TGTGCCAGCAGTTTAGGGGGACATCCGGAAAAACTGTTTTTT
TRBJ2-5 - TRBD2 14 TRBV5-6 CASSLGLAGETQYF TGTGCCAGCAGCTTGGGGCTAGCGGGTGAGACCCAGTACTTC